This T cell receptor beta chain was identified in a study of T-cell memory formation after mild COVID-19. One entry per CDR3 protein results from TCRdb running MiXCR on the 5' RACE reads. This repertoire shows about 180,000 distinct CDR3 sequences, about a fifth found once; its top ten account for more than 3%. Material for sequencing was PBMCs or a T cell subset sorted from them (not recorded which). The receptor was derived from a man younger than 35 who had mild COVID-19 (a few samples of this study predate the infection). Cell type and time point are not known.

The CDR3 coding sequence is TGTGCCACAGAACCCGGGACAGGGACCTACGAGCAGTACTTC. Translating it yields CATEPGTGTYEQYF. The genes are TRBV5-4 and TRBJ2-7, with 9 bases fitting TRBD1. J was trimmed by 2 bases and V by 9 bases; bases with no gene match: 9. Germline V CDR1 and CDR2: SGHNT, YYREEE (reference sequence). This CDR3 comprises 14 residues. Together with reference TRBV5-4 and TRBJ2-7, the CDR3 gives the full variable domain: ETGVTQSPTHLIKTRGQQVTLRCSSQSGHNTVSWYQQALGQGPQFIFQYYREEENGRGNFPPRFSGLQFPNYSSELNVNALELDDSALYLCATEPGTGTYEQYFGPGTRLTVT.